Below are 8 T cell receptor beta chains sequenced from a single sample in a study of T cell responses to AZD1222 COVID-19 vaccine. Clones were sequenced by immunoSEQ multiplex PCR, and TCRdb holds only the in-frame ones, with some missing. In the table there are 120,000 or so clones, approximately 90% of which are singletons. The material sequenced was peripheral blood, taken on day 0 of MenACWY control vaccination. These receptors originate from an adult in good health.

This clone came up a few times. J is TRBJ2-7 and V is TRBV7-3; TRBD1 agrees at 7 bases. Germline CDR1 SGHTA, CDR2 FQGTGA. The CDR3 loop spans 14 amino acids. The V segment lost 5 bases and the J segment 4 bases; nucleotides outside the gene matches: 8. CDR3 protein: CASSEGAGPYEQYF. For the CDR3, the DNA is TGTGCCAGCAGCGAGGGGGCAGGGCCGTACGAGCAGTACTTC.

A single count supports this clone. The V gene is TRBV25-1, the J gene TRBJ2-1; 7 bases are a match to TRBD2. Germline V gene lookup returns CDR1 MGHDK and CDR2 SYGVNS. The CDR3 runs to 13 residues. The junction had 9 bases not matched to a gene; V was cut back by 6 bases and J by 10 bases. This chain's CDR3 is CASSLLTAGEQFF. The CDR3 coding sequence is TGTGCCAGCAGCCTTCTGACAGCGGGGGAGCAGTTCTTC.

The V and J genes are TRBV19 and TRBJ2-1, with 10 bases matching TRBD2. The CDR3 loop spans 17 amino acids. Germline V gene data show CDR1 as LNHDA and CDR2 as SQIVND (reference sequence). The ends lost 4 bases at V and 9 bases at J; junction bases unmatched: 15. The CDR3 coding sequence is TGTGCCAGTAGTAGAGGATCTAGCGGGAGAAGGAAAACTGAGCAGTTCTTC. Protein product: CASSRGSSGRRKTEQFF.

The J gene is TRBJ2-7, the V gene TRBV7-2; 9 bases map to TRBD1. The V gene end was trimmed by 5 bases and the J gene end by 5 bases; junction bases not matched to a gene: 10. The CDR3 is made up of 15 amino acids. Looked up from germline, CDR1 is SGHTA and CDR2 is FQGNSA. The CDR3 nucleotides are TGTGCCAGCAGCGCTGACCGGGACAGGGTTCACGAGCAGTACTTC. Its translation: CASSADRDRVHEQYF.

CDR3 region: CASRKYNEQYF. The CDR3 DNA reads as TGTGCCAGCAGGAAATATAACGAGCAGTACTTC. The rearrangement joins TRBV6-5 to TRBJ2-7, with D uncertain. The CDR3 has 11 amino acids. Trimming pared 6 bases from V and 5 bases from J, leaving 8 bases between. Germline loops: CDR1 MNHEY, CDR2 SVGAGI.

This chain connects TRBV10-3 to TRBJ2-3; 8 nucleotides align to TRBD2. This CDR3 contains 15 residues. With 7 bases clipped from V and 8 bases from J, the junction kept 14 bases outside the gene matches. Germline values: CDR1 ENHRY, CDR2 SYGVKD. Written as DNA, the CDR3 is TGTGCCATCACTCCTACGGGAGGGTACGAAGCTACGCAGTATTTT. Amino acids: CAITPTGGYEATQYF.

The J gene is TRBJ2-7, the V gene TRBV7-2; weak D call: TRBD2 (5 bases). The CDR3 has 14 residues. CDR1 and CDR2 (germline): SGHTA, FQGNSA. With 3 bases removed from V and 0 bases from J, the gap between germline ends came to 9 bases. This CDR3 reads CASSFNGNSYEQYF. CDR3 bases: TGTGCCAGCAGCTTCAACGGGAACTCCTACGAGCAGTACTTC.

The chain links TRBV7-9 to TRBJ2-2, with 9 bases that match TRBD2. J was trimmed by 5 bases and V by 7 bases; bases with no gene match: 14. Germline V CDR1 and CDR2: SEHNR, FQNEAQ (reference sequence). The CDR3 has 17 amino acids. The CDR3 coding sequence is TGTGCCAGCACCCCGCTGGCGGGAGGGCCGAGAACCGGGGAGCTGTTTTTT. Translated, it gives CASTPLAGGPRTGELFF.